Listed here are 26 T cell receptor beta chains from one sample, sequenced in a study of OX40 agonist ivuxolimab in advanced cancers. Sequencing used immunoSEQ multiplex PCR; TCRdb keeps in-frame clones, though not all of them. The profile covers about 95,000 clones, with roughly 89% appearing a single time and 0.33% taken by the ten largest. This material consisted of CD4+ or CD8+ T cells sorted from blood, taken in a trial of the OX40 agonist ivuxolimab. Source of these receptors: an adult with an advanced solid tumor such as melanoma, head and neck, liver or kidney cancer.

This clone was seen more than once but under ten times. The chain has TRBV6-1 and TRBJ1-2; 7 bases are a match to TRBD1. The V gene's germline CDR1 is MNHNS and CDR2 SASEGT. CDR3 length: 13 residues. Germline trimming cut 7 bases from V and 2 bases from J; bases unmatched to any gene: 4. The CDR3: CASTRGQNYGYTF. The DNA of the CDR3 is TGTGCCAGCACTAGGGGACAGAACTATGGCTACACCTTC.

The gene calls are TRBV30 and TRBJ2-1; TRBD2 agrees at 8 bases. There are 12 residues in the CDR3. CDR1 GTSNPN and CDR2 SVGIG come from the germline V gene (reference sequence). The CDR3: CASSGHYNEQFF. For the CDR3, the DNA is TGTGCTTCTAGCGGGCATTACAATGAGCAGTTCTTC.

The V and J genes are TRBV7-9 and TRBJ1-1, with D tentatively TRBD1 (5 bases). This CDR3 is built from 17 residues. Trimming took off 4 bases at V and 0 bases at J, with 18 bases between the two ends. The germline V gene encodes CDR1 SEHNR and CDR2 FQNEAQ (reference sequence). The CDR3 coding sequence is TGTGCCAGCAGCTACCTCTCGGGAGTGGGGCTGAACACTGAAGCTTTCTTT. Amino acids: CASSYLSGVGLNTEAFF.

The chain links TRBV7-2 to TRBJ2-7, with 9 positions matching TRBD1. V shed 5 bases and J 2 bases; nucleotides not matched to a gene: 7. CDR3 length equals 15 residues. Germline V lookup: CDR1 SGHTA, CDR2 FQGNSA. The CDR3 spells CASSKNRDRAYEQYF. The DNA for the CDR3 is TGTGCCAGCAGCAAGAACCGGGACAGGGCCTACGAGCAGTACTTC.

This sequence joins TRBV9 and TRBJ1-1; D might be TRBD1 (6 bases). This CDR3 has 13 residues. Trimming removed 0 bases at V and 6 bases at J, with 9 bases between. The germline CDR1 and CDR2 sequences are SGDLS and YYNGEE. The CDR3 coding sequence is TGTGCCAGCAGCGTAGCGGGGGCACCTGAAGCTTTCTTT. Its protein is CASSVAGAPEAFF.

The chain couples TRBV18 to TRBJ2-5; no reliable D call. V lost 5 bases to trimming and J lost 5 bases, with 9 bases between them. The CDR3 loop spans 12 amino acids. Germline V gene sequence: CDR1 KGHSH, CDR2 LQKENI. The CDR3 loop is CASSKSPETQYF. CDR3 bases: TGTGCCAGCTCAAAGTCCCCGGAGACCCAGTACTTC. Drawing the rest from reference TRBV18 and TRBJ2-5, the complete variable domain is NAGVMQNPRHLVRRRGQEARLRCSPMKGHSHVYWYRQLPEEGLKFMVYLQKENIIDESGMPKERFSAEFPKEGPSILRIQQVVRGDSAAYFCASSKSPETQYFGPGTRLLVL.

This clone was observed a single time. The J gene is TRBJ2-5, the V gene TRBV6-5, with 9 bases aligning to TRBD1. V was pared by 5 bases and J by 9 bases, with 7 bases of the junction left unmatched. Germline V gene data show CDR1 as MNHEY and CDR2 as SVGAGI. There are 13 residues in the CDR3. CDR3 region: CASSQGQGAAQYF. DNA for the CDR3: TGTGCCAGCAGTCAGGGACAGGGCGCGGCCCAGTACTTC.

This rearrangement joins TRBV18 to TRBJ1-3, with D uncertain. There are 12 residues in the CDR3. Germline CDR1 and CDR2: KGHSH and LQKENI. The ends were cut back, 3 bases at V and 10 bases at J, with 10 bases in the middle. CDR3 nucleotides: TGTGCCAGCTCACCGATTGAGGGAACCATATATTTT. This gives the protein CASSPIEGTIYF.

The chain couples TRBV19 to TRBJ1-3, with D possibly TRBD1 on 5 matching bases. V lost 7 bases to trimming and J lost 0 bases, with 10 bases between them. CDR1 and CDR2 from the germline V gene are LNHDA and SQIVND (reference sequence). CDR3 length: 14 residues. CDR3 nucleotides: TGTGCCAGTACGAGACAGAGCTCTGGAAACACCATATATTTT. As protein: CASTRQSSGNTIYF.

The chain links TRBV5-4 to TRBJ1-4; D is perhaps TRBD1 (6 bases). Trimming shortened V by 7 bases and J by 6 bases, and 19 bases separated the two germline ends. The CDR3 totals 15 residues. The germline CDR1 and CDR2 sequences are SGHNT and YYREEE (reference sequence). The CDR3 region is CASSAGGEGDEKLFF. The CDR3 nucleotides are TGTGCCAGCTCCGCTGGGGGCGAGGGAGATGAAAAACTGTTTTTT.

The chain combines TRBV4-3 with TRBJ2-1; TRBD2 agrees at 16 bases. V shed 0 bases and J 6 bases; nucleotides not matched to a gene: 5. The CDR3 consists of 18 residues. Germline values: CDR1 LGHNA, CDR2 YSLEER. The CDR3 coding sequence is TGCGCCAGCAGCCAAGAATCGGGACTAGCGGGAGGGCGCAATGAGCAGTTCTTC. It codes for CASSQESGLAGGRNEQFF.

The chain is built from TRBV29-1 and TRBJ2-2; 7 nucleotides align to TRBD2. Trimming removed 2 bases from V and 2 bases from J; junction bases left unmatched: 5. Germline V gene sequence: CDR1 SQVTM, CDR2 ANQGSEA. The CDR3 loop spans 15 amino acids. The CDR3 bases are TGCAGCGTTGAACGCGGGGGTCTCAACACCGGGGAGCTGTTTTTT. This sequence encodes CSVERGGLNTGELFF.

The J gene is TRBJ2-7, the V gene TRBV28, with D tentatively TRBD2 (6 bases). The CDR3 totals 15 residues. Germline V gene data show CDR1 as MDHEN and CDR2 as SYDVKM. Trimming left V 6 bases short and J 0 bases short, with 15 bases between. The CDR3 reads CASSQIAVSSYEQYF. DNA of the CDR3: TGTGCCAGCAGCCAAATAGCGGTCTCCTCCTACGAGCAGTACTTC.

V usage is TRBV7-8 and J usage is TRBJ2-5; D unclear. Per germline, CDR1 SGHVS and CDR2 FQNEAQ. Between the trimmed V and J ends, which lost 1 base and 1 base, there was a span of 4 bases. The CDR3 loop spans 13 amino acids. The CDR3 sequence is CASSLEAQETQYF. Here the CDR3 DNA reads TGTGCCAGCAGCTTAGAAGCCCAAGAGACCCAGTACTTC.

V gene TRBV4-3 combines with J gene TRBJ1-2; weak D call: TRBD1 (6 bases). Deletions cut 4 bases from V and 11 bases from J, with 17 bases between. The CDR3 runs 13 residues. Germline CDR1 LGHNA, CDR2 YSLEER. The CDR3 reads CASSPRLGATYTF. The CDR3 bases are TGCGCCAGCAGCCCCCGGCTGGGGGCGACGTACACCTTC.

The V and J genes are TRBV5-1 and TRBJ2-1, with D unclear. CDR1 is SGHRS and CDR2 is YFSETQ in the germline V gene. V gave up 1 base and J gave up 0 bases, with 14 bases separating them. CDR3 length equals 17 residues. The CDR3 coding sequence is TGCGCCAGCAGCTTGTACATGCGGCCGAGCTCCTACAATGAGCAGTTCTTC. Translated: CASSLYMRPSSYNEQFF.

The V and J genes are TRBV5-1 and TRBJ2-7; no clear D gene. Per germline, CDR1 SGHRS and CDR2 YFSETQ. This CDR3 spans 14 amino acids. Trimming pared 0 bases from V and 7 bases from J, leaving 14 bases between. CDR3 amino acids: CASSLEVLEEEQYF. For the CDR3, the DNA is TGCGCCAGCAGCTTGGAGGTTCTCGAAGAGGAGCAGTACTTC.

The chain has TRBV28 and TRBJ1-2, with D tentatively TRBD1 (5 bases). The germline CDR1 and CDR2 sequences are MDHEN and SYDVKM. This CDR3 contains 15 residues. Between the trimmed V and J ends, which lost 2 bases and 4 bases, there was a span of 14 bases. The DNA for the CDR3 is TGTGCCAGCAGTTTACCTAGCCCGGACATCTATGGCTACACCTTC. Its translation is CASSLPSPDIYGYTF.

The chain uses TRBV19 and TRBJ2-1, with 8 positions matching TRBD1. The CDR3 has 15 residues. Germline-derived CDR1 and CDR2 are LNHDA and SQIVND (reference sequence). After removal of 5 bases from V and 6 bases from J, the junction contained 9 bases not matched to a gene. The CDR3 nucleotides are TGTGCCAGTAGTCCACCTACAGGGGGTGGCAATGAGCAGTTCTTC. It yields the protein CASSPPTGGGNEQFF.

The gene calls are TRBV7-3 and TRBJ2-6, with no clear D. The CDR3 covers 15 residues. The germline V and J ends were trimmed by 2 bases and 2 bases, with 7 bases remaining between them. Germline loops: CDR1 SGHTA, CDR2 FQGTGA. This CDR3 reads CASSLYGAGANVLTF. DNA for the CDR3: TGTGCCAGCAGCTTATATGGGGCTGGGGCCAACGTCCTGACTTTC. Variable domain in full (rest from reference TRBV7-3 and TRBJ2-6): GAGVSQTPSNKVTEKGKYVELRCDPISGHTALYWYRQSLGQGPEFLIYFQGTGAADDSGLPNDRFFAVRPEGSVSTLKIQRTERGDSAVYLCASSLYGAGANVLTFGAGSRLTVL.

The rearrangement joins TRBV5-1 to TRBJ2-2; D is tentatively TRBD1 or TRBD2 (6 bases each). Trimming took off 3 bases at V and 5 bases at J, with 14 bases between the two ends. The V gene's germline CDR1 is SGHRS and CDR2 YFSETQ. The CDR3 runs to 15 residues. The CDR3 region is CASSSGGRGTGELFF. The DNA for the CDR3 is TGCGCCAGCAGCTCCGGGGGCAGGGGTACCGGGGAGCTGTTTTTT.

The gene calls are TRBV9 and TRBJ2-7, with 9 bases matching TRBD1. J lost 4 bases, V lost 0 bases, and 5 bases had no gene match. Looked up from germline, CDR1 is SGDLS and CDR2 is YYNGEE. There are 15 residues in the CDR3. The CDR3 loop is CASSVGQGDMYEQYF. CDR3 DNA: TGTGCCAGCAGCGTAGGACAGGGGGATATGTACGAGCAGTACTTC.

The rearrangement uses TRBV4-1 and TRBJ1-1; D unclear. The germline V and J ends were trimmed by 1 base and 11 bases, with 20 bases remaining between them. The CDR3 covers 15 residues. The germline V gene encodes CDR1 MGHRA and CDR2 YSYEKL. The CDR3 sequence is CASSQGGWRSLSAFF. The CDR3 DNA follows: TGCGCCAGCAGCCAAGGTGGGTGGAGGAGCCTAAGTGCTTTCTTT.

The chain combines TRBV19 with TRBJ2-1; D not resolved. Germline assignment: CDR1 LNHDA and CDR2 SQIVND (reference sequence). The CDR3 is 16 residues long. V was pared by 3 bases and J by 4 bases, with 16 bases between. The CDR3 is CASSIRPTPRYNEQFF. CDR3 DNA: TGTGCCAGTAGTATTAGACCTACCCCGAGATACAATGAGCAGTTCTTC.

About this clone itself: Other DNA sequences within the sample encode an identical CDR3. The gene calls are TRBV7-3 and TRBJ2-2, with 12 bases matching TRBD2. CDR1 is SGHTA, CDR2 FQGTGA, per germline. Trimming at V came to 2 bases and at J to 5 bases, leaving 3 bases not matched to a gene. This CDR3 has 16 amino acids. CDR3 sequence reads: CASSLRLAGGTGELFF. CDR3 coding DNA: TGTGCCAGCAGCTTACGGCTAGCGGGAGGGACCGGGGAGCTGTTTTTT.

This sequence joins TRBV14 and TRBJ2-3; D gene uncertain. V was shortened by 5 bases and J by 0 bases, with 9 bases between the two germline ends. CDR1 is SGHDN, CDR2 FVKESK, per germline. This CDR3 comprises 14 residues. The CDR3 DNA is TGTGCCAGCAGCAGAGAATCTAGCACAGATACGCAGTATTTT. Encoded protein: CASSRESSTDTQYF.